These 3 T cell receptor beta chains were sequenced from one sample in a study of OX40 agonist ivuxolimab in advanced cancers. The library was prepared using the immunoSEQ multiplex PCR assay. Here the immuneACCESS table is served through TCRdb, limited to in-frame sequences with V and J called. Missing clones are a known gap in these copies; in checked studies unresolved V genes cover under half, and the rest lacks a known reason. The sample data list under 80,000 clones, and around 93% of these were observed just once. The biggest ten clones account for about 0.34% of the sample. Source: CD4+ or CD8+ T cells sorted from blood, taken in a trial of the OX40 agonist ivuxolimab. These receptors came from an adult with an advanced solid tumor such as melanoma, head and neck, liver or kidney cancer.

V usage is TRBV9 and J usage is TRBJ1-4; TRBD1 aligns across 7 bases. This CDR3 has 14 residues. The V gene's germline CDR1 is SGDLS and CDR2 YYNGEE. The V gene end was trimmed by 2 bases and the J gene end by 7 bases; junction bases not matched to a gene: 5. CDR3 sequence: CASSVEGAGEKLFF. The CDR3 nucleotides read TGTGCCAGCAGCGTCGAGGGGGCCGGTGAAAAACTGTTTTTT. Complete variable domain (other parts from reference TRBV9 and TRBJ1-4): DSGVTQTPKHLITATGQRVTLRCSPRSGDLSVYWYQQSLDQGLQFLIQYYNGEERAKGNILERFSAQQFPDLHSELNLSSLELGDSALYFCASSVEGAGEKLFFGSGTQLSVL.

This clone was counted once. J is TRBJ2-1 and V is TRBV19; 9 bases are a match to TRBD1. CDR3 size: 15 residues. The V segment lost 6 bases and the J segment 5 bases; nucleotides outside the gene matches: 8. Germline V gene data show CDR1 as LNHDA and CDR2 as SQIVND (reference sequence). This CDR3 reads CASRAQGQGNNEQFF. DNA for the CDR3: TGTGCCAGTAGAGCCCAGGGACAGGGTAACAATGAGCAGTTCTTC.

This chain connects TRBV6-1 to TRBJ1-6, with a possible D match to TRBD1 (5 bases). Germline V gives CDR1 MNHNS, CDR2 SASEGT. V dropped 6 bases and J dropped 8 bases, with 17 bases sitting between them. CDR3 length: 15 residues. In nucleotides, the CDR3 is TGTGCCAGCAGCGCATTGCAGGGAGGGCATTCACCCCTCCACTTT. As protein: CASSALQGGHSPLHF.